This T cell receptor (beta chain) was recovered during a study of breast tumors, draining lymph nodes, adjacent tissues. About this clonotype: Its antigen remains unidentified.

One entry per CDR3 protein, called by TCRdb with MiXCR from the multiplex PCR reads. This sample has about 180,000 distinct CDR3 sequences, with 33% found just once. Study conclusions and caveats: Data fit most tumor T cells coming from lymph node, expanding in tumor. The lymph node origin of tumor T cells was framed as consistent with a hypothesis, not demonstrated. Compared with basal-like, luminal-like tumors shared significantly more repertoire with nontumor tissue. Tumor TCR diversity was below lymph nodes but above nontumor tissue.

Breast cancer patients provided tissue from their axillary draining lymph nodes. The CDR3 spans 16 residues. Germline loops: CDR1 DFQATT, CDR2 SNEGSKA (reference sequence). V gave up 6 bases and J gave up 4 bases; unmatched junction bases: 14. This receptor was obtained from a female donor with breast cancer. Some clones in this sample may be carry-over from other donors' samples. This chain connects TRBV20-1 to TRBJ2-5, with 10 bases identical to TRBD2. Specimen: axillary lymph node tissue. This chain's CDR3 is CSAPSGGAAALETQYF. CDR3 in DNA: TGCAGTGCCCCAAGCGGGGGGGCCGCCGCTTTAGAGACCCAGTACTTC.